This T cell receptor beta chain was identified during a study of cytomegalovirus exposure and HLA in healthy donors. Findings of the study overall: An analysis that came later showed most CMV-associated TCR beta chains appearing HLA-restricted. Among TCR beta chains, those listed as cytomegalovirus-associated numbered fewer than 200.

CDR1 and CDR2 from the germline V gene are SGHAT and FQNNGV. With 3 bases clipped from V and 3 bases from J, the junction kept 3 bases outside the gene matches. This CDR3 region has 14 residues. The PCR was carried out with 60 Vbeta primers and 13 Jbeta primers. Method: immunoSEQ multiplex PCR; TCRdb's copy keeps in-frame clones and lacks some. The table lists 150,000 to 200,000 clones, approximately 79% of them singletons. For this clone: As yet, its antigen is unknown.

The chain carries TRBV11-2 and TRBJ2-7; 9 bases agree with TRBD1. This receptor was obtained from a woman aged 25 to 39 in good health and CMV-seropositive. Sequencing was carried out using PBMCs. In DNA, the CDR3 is TGTGCCAGCAGCTTCGGACAGGGGCTCTACGAGCAGTACTTC. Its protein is CASSFGQGLYEQYF.